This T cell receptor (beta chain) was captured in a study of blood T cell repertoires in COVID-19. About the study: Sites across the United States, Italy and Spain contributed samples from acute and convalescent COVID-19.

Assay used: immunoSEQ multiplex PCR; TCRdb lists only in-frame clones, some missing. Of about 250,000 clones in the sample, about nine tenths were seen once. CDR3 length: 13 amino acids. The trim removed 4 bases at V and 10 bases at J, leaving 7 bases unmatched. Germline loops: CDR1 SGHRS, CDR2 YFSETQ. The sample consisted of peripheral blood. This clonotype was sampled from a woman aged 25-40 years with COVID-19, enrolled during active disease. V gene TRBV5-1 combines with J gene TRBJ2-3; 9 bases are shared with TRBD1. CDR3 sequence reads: CASSSGTGMAQYF. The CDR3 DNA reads TGCGCCAGCAGCAGCGGGACAGGGATGGCGCAGTATTTT.